These 19 T cell receptor beta chains were all obtained from the same sample, sequenced in a study of OX40 agonist ivuxolimab in advanced cancers. TCRdb's copy holds only in-frame clones and misses some; the assay was immunoSEQ multiplex PCR. The data show about 89,000 clones, approximately 91% seen once. The sequencing used CD4+ or CD8+ T cells sorted from blood, collected in a trial of the OX40 agonist ivuxolimab. The receptors shown here come from an adult with an advanced solid tumor such as melanoma, head and neck, liver or kidney cancer.

In DNA form, the CDR3 reads TGCGCCAGCAGCTTCGTGGGGGGAACAGATACGCAGTATTTT. This codes for CASSFVGGTDTQYF. V usage is TRBV5-1 and J usage is TRBJ2-3, with a possible D match to TRBD2 (6 bases). The germline CDR1 and CDR2 sequences are SGHRS and YFSETQ. This CDR3 is 14 amino acids long. V lost 2 bases and J lost 3, with 10 bases in between.

This chain connects TRBV7-2 to TRBJ2-1, with D uncertain. V lost 5 bases to trimming and J lost 3 bases, with 8 bases between them. CDR3 length equals 13 residues. CDR1 and CDR2 (germline): SGHTA, FQGNSA. CDR3 sequence: CASSMADYNEQFF. In nucleotides, the CDR3 is TGTGCCAGCAGCATGGCAGACTACAATGAGCAGTTCTTC.

The rearrangement joins TRBV14 to TRBJ2-1; either TRBD1 or TRBD2 may supply D (5 bases each). The CDR3 spans 15 residues. Per germline, CDR1 SGHDN and CDR2 FVKESK. Trimming removed 5 bases at V and 4 bases at J, with 15 bases between. The CDR3 protein is CASSLVGGQYNEQFF. In DNA form, the CDR3 reads TGTGCCAGCAGCTTAGTCGGAGGACAATACAATGAGCAGTTCTTC.

This chain uses TRBV7-3 with TRBJ2-3; 9 nucleotides match TRBD1. The germline gives CDR1 SGHTA, CDR2 FQGTGA. CDR3 size: 15 residues. V gave up 3 bases and J gave up 6 bases; unmatched junction bases: 7. The CDR3 reads CASSFTGGDWDTQYF. CDR3 DNA: TGTGCCAGCAGCTTCACAGGGGGCGATTGGGATACGCAGTATTTT.

This sequence joins TRBV21-1 and TRBJ2-5. The end of the DNA aligns better with TRBJ2-7, so the J call may be wrong. TRBV21-1 is a pseudogene locus. CDR3 size: 15 residues. The CDR3 spells CASSTRLEDVNEQYF. The CDR3 bases are TGTGCCAGCAGCACCCGCCTTGAGGACGTCAACGAGCAGTACTTC.

The J gene is TRBJ2-7, the V gene TRBV6-5, with D possibly being TRBD1 (5 bases). Trimming cost V 6 bases and J 2 bases, with 11 bases left between them. CDR3 length: 13 amino acids. Germline CDR1 MNHEY, CDR2 SVGAGI. The CDR3 is CASRSDSTYEQYF. DNA of the CDR3: TGTGCCAGCAGAAGCGACAGTACCTACGAGCAGTACTTC.

V and J are TRBV19 and TRBJ2-1, with 8 bases identical to TRBD2. V lost 8 bases, J lost 2 bases, and 11 bases stayed unmatched. The CDR3 runs 16 residues. CDR1 is LNHDA, CDR2 SQIVND, per germline (reference sequence). The CDR3, as DNA: TGTGCCAGTTCACCCCCCGGCGGGGGGCCCTACAATGAGCAGTTCTTC. Its translation: CASSPPGGGPYNEQFF.

This chain connects TRBV2 to TRBJ2-5; no reliable D call. Per the germline V gene, CDR1 is SNHLY and CDR2 is FYNNEI. V was pared by 0 bases and J by 1 base, with 6 bases between. The CDR3 runs to 14 residues. The CDR3 coding sequence is TGTGCCAGCAGTGAAGCAAATACCCAAGAGACCCAGTACTTC. This codes for CASSEANTQETQYF.

V and J are TRBV6-1 and TRBJ1-1; TRBD1 aligns across 7 bases. The ends lost 4 bases at V and 1 base at J; junction bases unmatched: 6. Germline V gene sequence: CDR1 MNHNS, CDR2 SASEGT. This CDR3 is built from 15 residues. In DNA form, the CDR3 reads TGTGCCAGCAGTGCTACACAGGGGTGGAACACTGAAGCTTTCTTT. Its protein is CASSATQGWNTEAFF.

The table lists this clone with a count of one. The chain carries TRBV28 and TRBJ2-1, with 9 bases matching TRBD1. The CDR3 runs to 16 residues. The germline V gene has CDR1 MDHEN and CDR2 SYDVKM. Trimming cost V 4 bases and J 4 bases; bases outside gene matches: 8. CDR3 sequence (DNA): TGTGCCAGCAGTTCCTCCTCCGGGACAGGGTACAATGAGCAGTTCTTC. Residues: CASSSSSGTGYNEQFF.

The chain recombines TRBV28 with TRBJ1-4, with 10 bases fitting TRBD1. CDR1 is MDHEN, CDR2 SYDVKM, per germline. The CDR3 has 16 residues. V gave up 7 bases and J gave up 11 bases; unmatched junction bases: 16. CDR3 protein: CASTPLGQGDRGKLFF. As DNA, the CDR3 is TGTGCCAGCACTCCTCTTGGACAGGGGGATAGAGGGAAACTGTTTTTT.

The rearrangement links TRBV9 to TRBJ1-2, with D unresolved. This CDR3 is 14 amino acids long. V was pared by 4 bases and J by 0 bases, with 10 bases between. Germline V gene sequence: CDR1 SGDLS, CDR2 YYNGEE. CDR3 sequence reads: CASSPHPANYGYTF. The CDR3 region has the DNA TGTGCCAGCAGCCCCCACCCGGCTAACTATGGCTACACCTTC. The whole variable domain, filled in from reference TRBV9 and TRBJ1-2, reads DSGVTQTPKHLITATGQRVTLRCSPRSGDLSVYWYQQSLDQGLQFLIQYYNGEERAKGNILERFSAQQFPDLHSELNLSSLELGDSALYFCASSPHPANYGYTFGSGTRLTVV.

The chain carries TRBV9 and TRBJ1-3, with a tentative D call TRBD1 (5 bases). Per germline, CDR1 SGDLS and CDR2 YYNGEE. The CDR3 runs to 15 residues. Trimming cost V 3 bases and J 2 bases, with 12 bases left between them. The CDR3 sequence: CASSALDIPGNTIYF. The DNA for the CDR3 is TGTGCCAGCAGCGCACTGGACATTCCTGGAAACACCATATATTTT.

The CDR3 here is CASSGRFGGRAGEQYF. The CDR3 region has the DNA TGTGCCAGCAGTGGGCGGTTCGGCGGGAGGGCCGGGGAGCAGTACTTC. This chain connects TRBV27 to TRBJ2-7, with 9 bases matching TRBD2. Germline V gene data show CDR1 as MNHEY and CDR2 as SMNVEV (reference sequence). After removal of 5 bases from V and 7 bases from J, the junction contained 15 bases not matched to a gene. CDR3 size: 16 residues.

This clone was found once. The chain couples TRBV5-1 to TRBJ2-1, with D tentatively TRBD2 (6 bases). Looked up from germline, CDR1 is SGHRS and CDR2 is YFSETQ. V lost 4 bases to trimming and J lost 8 bases, with 16 bases between them. The CDR3 has 14 amino acids. The CDR3 loop reads CASSRDSLSDEQFF. DNA of the CDR3: TGCGCCAGCAGCCGGGACTCGCTTTCGGATGAGCAGTTCTTC.

The gene calls are TRBV6-6 and TRBJ2-1; either TRBD1 or TRBD2 may supply D (6 bases each). The CDR3 covers 16 residues. Per the germline V gene, CDR1 is MNHNY and CDR2 is SVGAGI (reference sequence). V was clipped by 5 bases and J by 6 bases, with 20 bases between them. This CDR3 is CASSTPTGRLGNEQFF. CDR3 in DNA: TGTGCCAGCAGTACCCCCACAGGGAGGCTGGGCAATGAGCAGTTCTTC.

This clone showed up just a few times. The chain uses TRBV5-1 and TRBJ2-5; 8 nucleotides align to TRBD1. Germline V lookup: CDR1 SGHRS, CDR2 YFSETQ. This CDR3 spans 14 amino acids. Trimming cost V 4 bases and J 1 base; bases outside gene matches: 3. The CDR3 loop reads CASSETGGQETQYF. The CDR3 region has the DNA TGCGCCAGCAGCGAAACAGGGGGCCAAGAGACCCAGTACTTC. The whole variable domain, remainder taken from reference TRBV5-1 and TRBJ2-5, is KAGVTQTPRYLIKTRGQQVTLSCSPISGHRSVSWYQQTPGQGLQFLFEYFSETQRNKGNFPGRFSGRQFSNSRSEMNVSTLELGDSALYLCASSETGGQETQYFGPGTRLLVL.

This chain connects TRBV6-5 to TRBJ1-2; 7 positions match TRBD1. CDR1 MNHEY and CDR2 SVGAGI come from the germline V gene. V was pared by 6 bases and J by 5 bases, with 9 bases of the junction left unmatched. This CDR3 has 14 residues. In nucleotides, the CDR3 is TGTGCCAGCAGAGAATCGGGACAGACATATGGCTACACCTTC. It is translated as CASRESGQTYGYTF.

The rearrangement joins TRBV7-9 to TRBJ2-2, with no clear D. The CDR3 sequence is 13 residues long. The germline gives CDR1 SEHNR, CDR2 FQNEAQ (reference sequence). Deletions cut 3 bases from V and 7 bases from J, with 9 bases between. The CDR3 sequence is CASSFFYGGELFF. For the CDR3, the DNA is TGTGCCAGCAGCTTTTTTTACGGCGGGGAGCTGTTTTTT.